These T cell receptor beta chains were read from a single sample in a study of T cell repertoires in cytomegalovirus infection. No antigens are known for them. MiXCR, run by TCRdb on the reads, gives a single entry per CDR3 protein. The sample records roughly 920,000 distinct CDR3 sequences, less than 35% being singletons. The source was cultured CD8+ T cells from PBMCs, collected from culture after CMV antigen stimulation. All receptors come from a human donor in good health (CMV status not recorded). Some clones in this sample may be carry-over from other donors' samples. Both conserved end residues are part of each CDR3. The order of the fields is clone size, D gene, J gene, V gene, CDR3 DNA, CDR3 protein. A D gene is named only where the DNA matches it firmly. Some rows mark clone size as missing; the rest say once, few, many or name a class of expanded clone.

clone_size: many; d_call: -; j_call: TRBJ1-2; v_call: TRBV24-1; cdr3_nt: TGTGCCACCAGTGATAGTAGTAGGAATGGCTACACCTTC; cdr3_aa: CATSDSSRNGYTF
clone_size: -; d_call: TRBD1; j_call: TRBJ2-5; v_call: TRBV6-1; cdr3_nt: TGTGCCAGCAGTTCCGGGACAGGGGGATCTGTGGCCCAGTACTTC; cdr3_aa: CASSSGTGGSVAQYF
clone_size: few; d_call: -; j_call: TRBJ2-1; v_call: TRBV20-1; cdr3_nt: TGCAGTGCCCGAACTAGCTACAATGAGCAGTTCTTC; cdr3_aa: CSARTSYNEQFF
clone_size: many; d_call: -; j_call: TRBJ2-1; v_call: TRBV7-6; cdr3_nt: TGTGCCAGCAGCTTAGCCGTGGAGGGTAGGGGCTACAATGAGCAGTTCTTC; cdr3_aa: CASSLAVEGRGYNEQFF
clone_size: many; d_call: -; j_call: TRBJ2-6; v_call: TRBV28; cdr3_nt: TGTGCCAGCAGTTTCCTTAAGGTCTCTGGGGCCAACGTCCTGACTTTC; cdr3_aa: CASSFLKVSGANVLTF
clone_size: many; d_call: TRBD1; j_call: TRBJ1-3; v_call: TRBV7-6; cdr3_nt: TGTGCCAGCAGCTTAGTCGCGGGAGAGGACAGGCCCTCTGGAAACACCATATATTTT; cdr3_aa: CASSLVAGEDRPSGNTIYF
clone_size: -; d_call: -; j_call: TRBJ1-5; v_call: TRBV20-1; cdr3_nt: TGCAGTGCTAGAGATCCCAGGGAGAACAATCAGCCCCAGCATTTT; cdr3_aa: CSARDPRENNQPQHF
clone_size: few; d_call: TRBD2; j_call: TRBJ2-3; v_call: TRBV27; cdr3_nt: TGTGCCAGCAGCGGACTAGCGGGGGGCAGCCCCACAGATACGCAGTATTTT; cdr3_aa: CASSGLAGGSPTDTQYF
clone_size: few; d_call: TRBD1; j_call: TRBJ1-4; v_call: TRBV5-1; cdr3_nt: TGCGCCAGCAGCCCACAGGGGGCGCTTGGTGAAAAACTGTTTTTT; cdr3_aa: CASSPQGALGEKLFF
clone_size: few; d_call: -; j_call: TRBJ2-1; v_call: TRBV6-1; cdr3_nt: TGTGCCAGCAGTGAAACGGGGGGCGACTACAATGAGCAGTTCTTC; cdr3_aa: CASSETGGDYNEQFF
clone_size: many; d_call: TRBD2; j_call: TRBJ2-1; v_call: TRBV7-2; cdr3_nt: TGTGCCAGCAGCCAAAGCGGGGGAGAGTACAATGAGCAGTTCTTC; cdr3_aa: CASSQSGGEYNEQFF
clone_size: few; d_call: -; j_call: TRBJ1-1; v_call: TRBV12-3/TRBV12-4; cdr3_nt: TGTGCCAGCAGTGCCGACGGGAACACTGAAGCTTTCTTT; cdr3_aa: CASSADGNTEAFF
clone_size: -; d_call: -; j_call: TRBJ2-7; v_call: TRBV12-3/TRBV12-4; cdr3_nt: TGTGCCAGCAGCCCGAGGAGGAACACCTACGAGCAGTACTTC; cdr3_aa: CASSPRRNTYEQYF
clone_size: few; d_call: TRBD1; j_call: TRBJ1-2; v_call: TRBV7-8; cdr3_nt: TGTGCCAGCAGCCAATTAGGACAGGGCTATGGCTACACCTTC; cdr3_aa: CASSQLGQGYGYTF
clone_size: many; d_call: -; j_call: TRBJ2-7; v_call: TRBV7-6; cdr3_nt: TGTGCCAGCAGCTTAAAAGGGGAGAGGTACGAGCAGTACTTC; cdr3_aa: CASSLKGERYEQYF
clone_size: many; d_call: TRBD1; j_call: TRBJ1-1; v_call: TRBV7-8; cdr3_nt: TGTGCCAGCAGCCCTACAGGGGGCGCGTGGTACACTGAAGCTTTCTTT; cdr3_aa: CASSPTGGAWYTEAFF
clone_size: -; d_call: -; j_call: TRBJ2-7; v_call: TRBV7-4; cdr3_nt: TGTGCCTGCAGCTTAGAAGGGGGCGAGCAGTACTTC; cdr3_aa: CACSLEGGEQYF
clone_size: -; d_call: TRBD1; j_call: TRBJ1-2; v_call: TRBV18; cdr3_nt: TGTGCCAGCTCACGACAGGGCAGTGGCTACACCTTC; cdr3_aa: CASSRQGSGYTF
clone_size: -; d_call: -; j_call: TRBJ1-1; v_call: TRBV12-3/TRBV12-4; cdr3_nt: TGTGCCAGCACCGGGACGTGGAACACTGAAGCTTTCTTT; cdr3_aa: CASTGTWNTEAFF
clone_size: -; d_call: TRBD2; j_call: TRBJ2-4; v_call: TRBV28; cdr3_nt: TGTGCCAGCAGTTTCTTAGCGGTGGGGGGGAACATTCAGTACTTC; cdr3_aa: CASSFLAVGGNIQYF
clone_size: -; d_call: -; j_call: TRBJ2-1; v_call: TRBV9; cdr3_nt: TGTGCCAGCAGCGTAGAGTGGGCAGATTACAATGAGCAGTTCTTC; cdr3_aa: CASSVEWADYNEQFF
clone_size: few; d_call: -; j_call: TRBJ1-1; v_call: TRBV4-1; cdr3_nt: TGCGCCAGCAGCCAAGAAGTCCTGGGTATCCGGGGGCACACTGAAGCTTTCTTT; cdr3_aa: CASSQEVLGIRGHTEAFF
clone_size: -; d_call: TRBD1; j_call: TRBJ2-3; v_call: TRBV7-2; cdr3_nt: TGTGCCAGCAGCTCAGACAGGGATTTCGCAGATACGCAGTATTTT; cdr3_aa: CASSSDRDFADTQYF
clone_size: -; d_call: -; j_call: TRBJ1-6; v_call: TRBV7-9; cdr3_nt: TGTGCCAGCAGCGAACGGGACGGAGCCTATAATTCACCCCTCCACTTT; cdr3_aa: CASSERDGAYNSPLHF
clone_size: few; d_call: TRBD1; j_call: TRBJ1-6; v_call: TRBV19; cdr3_nt: TGTGCCAGTAGCCGAGGGGGCGGTTCACCCCTCCACTTT; cdr3_aa: CASSRGGGSPLHF
clone_size: few; d_call: -; j_call: TRBJ1-1; v_call: TRBV28; cdr3_nt: TGCGGGTGGGGGCCCGCGAACACTGAAGCTTTCTTT; cdr3_aa: CGWGPANTEAFF
clone_size: few; d_call: -; j_call: TRBJ2-2; v_call: TRBV7-6; cdr3_nt: TGTGCCAGCAGCTCATGGGGGCCCTCGATAACCGGGGAGCTGTTTTTT; cdr3_aa: CASSSWGPSITGELFF
clone_size: -; d_call: TRBD1; j_call: TRBJ1-5; v_call: TRBV12-3/TRBV12-4; cdr3_nt: TGTGCCAGCAGTCCGACAGGGGGCGCAGGGCAGCCCCAGCATTTT; cdr3_aa: CASSPTGGAGQPQHF
clone_size: -; d_call: -; j_call: TRBJ2-1; v_call: TRBV27; cdr3_nt: TGTGCCAGCACAGGACAGTCCAATGAGCAGTTCTTC; cdr3_aa: CASTGQSNEQFF
clone_size: -; d_call: -; j_call: TRBJ2-6; v_call: TRBV20-1; cdr3_nt: TGCAGTGCTAGAGAAAATGGGGCTGGGGCCAACGTCCTGACTTTC; cdr3_aa: CSARENGAGANVLTF
clone_size: few; d_call: -; j_call: TRBJ1-2; v_call: TRBV7-6; cdr3_nt: TGTGCCAGCAGCTTATTGAACAGCCTACACTATGGCTACACCTTC; cdr3_aa: CASSLLNSLHYGYTF
clone_size: -; d_call: TRBD2; j_call: TRBJ2-1; v_call: TRBV5-5; cdr3_nt: TGTGCCAGCAGTCCGGGACTAGCGGGGGGAACTGGGAATGAGCAGTTCTTC; cdr3_aa: CASSPGLAGGTGNEQFF